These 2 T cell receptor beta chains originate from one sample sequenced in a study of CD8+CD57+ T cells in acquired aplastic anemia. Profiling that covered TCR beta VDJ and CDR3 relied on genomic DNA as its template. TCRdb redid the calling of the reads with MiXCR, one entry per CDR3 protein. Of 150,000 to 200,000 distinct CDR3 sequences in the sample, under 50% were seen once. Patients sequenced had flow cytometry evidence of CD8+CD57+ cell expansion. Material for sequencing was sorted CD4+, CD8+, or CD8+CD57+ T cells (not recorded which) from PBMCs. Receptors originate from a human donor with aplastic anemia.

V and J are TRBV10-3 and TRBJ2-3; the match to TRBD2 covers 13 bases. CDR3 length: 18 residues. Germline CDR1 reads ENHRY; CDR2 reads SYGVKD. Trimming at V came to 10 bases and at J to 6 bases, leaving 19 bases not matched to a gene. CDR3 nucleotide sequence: TGTGCCACCGCAGGACTAGCGGGAGAGGGGACACTAGGCGATACGCAGTATTTT. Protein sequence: CATAGLAGEGTLGDTQYF.

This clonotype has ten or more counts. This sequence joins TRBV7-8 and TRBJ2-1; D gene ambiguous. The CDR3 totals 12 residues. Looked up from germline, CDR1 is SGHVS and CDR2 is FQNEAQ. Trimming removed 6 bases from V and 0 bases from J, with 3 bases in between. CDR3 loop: CASRGSYNEQFF. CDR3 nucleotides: TGTGCCAGCAGGGGCTCCTACAATGAGCAGTTCTTC.